The 19 T cell receptor beta chains in this list originate from one sample, sequenced in a study of blood T cell repertoires in COVID-19. Some clones are missing from TCRdb's copy, which holds only in-frame ones; the method was immunoSEQ multiplex PCR. This sample has roughly 480,000 clones, with roughly 87% found just once. The specimen was peripheral blood. Receptors were obtained from a man between 18 and 35 years old with COVID-19, enrolled during active disease.

The gene calls are TRBV5-1 and TRBJ2-2, with D possibly matching TRBD1 (6 bases). CDR1 is SGHRS, CDR2 YFSETQ, per germline. There are 16 residues in the CDR3. V lost 2 bases to trimming and J lost 1 base, with 12 bases between them. CDR3: CASSFPPGQNTGELFF. The CDR3 bases are TGCGCCAGCAGCTTTCCTCCGGGACAGAACACCGGGGAGCTGTTTTTT. The whole variable domain, filled in from reference TRBV5-1 and TRBJ2-2, reads KAGVTQTPRYLIKTRGQQVTLSCSPISGHRSVSWYQQTPGQGLQFLFEYFSETQRNKGNFPGRFSGRQFSNSRSEMNVSTLELGDSALYLCASSFPPGQNTGELFFGEGSRLTVL.

The CDR3 DNA reads TGTGCCAGCAGCCAAGATAGAGGGGGACCCCGGGATACGCAGTATTTT. It encodes CASSQDRGGPRDTQYF. The gene calls are TRBV14 and TRBJ2-3, with D possibly matching TRBD1 (6 bases). V was cut by 0 bases and J by 6 bases, with 16 bases left in between. Germline V gene lookup returns CDR1 SGHDN and CDR2 FVKESK. CDR3 size: 16 residues.

The V and J genes are TRBV5-4 and TRBJ2-1; D may be TRBD1 (6 bases). Germline CDR1 reads SGHNT; CDR2 reads YYREEE (reference sequence). The CDR3 loop spans 15 amino acids. V dropped 2 bases and J dropped 6 bases, with 15 bases sitting between them. This CDR3 reads CASSLGDTQVNEQFF. CDR3 bases: TGTGCCAGCAGCTTAGGGGACACCCAAGTCAATGAGCAGTTCTTC. The full variable domain, its missing parts supplied by reference TRBV5-4 and TRBJ2-1, is ETGVTQSPTHLIKTRGQQVTLRCSSQSGHNTVSWYQQALGQGPQFIFQYYREEENGRGNFPPRFSGLQFPNYSSELNVNALELDDSALYLCASSLGDTQVNEQFFGPGTRLTVL.

The chain is built from TRBV3-1 (or the pseudogene TRBV3-2) and TRBJ1-2; no firm D call. The V gene's germline CDR1 is LGHDT and CDR2 YNNKEL (reference sequence). The CDR3 covers 16 residues. Trimming shortened V by 1 base and J by 7 bases, and 19 bases separated the two germline ends. The CDR3 here is CASSQAVEPGMGGYTF. CDR3 DNA: TGTGCCAGCAGCCAAGCGGTGGAACCCGGGATGGGTGGCTACACCTTC.

The V and J genes are TRBV6-5 and TRBJ1-2, with a weak D call TRBD1 (5 bases). The CDR3 consists of 14 residues. V was pared by 2 bases and J by 7 bases, with 14 bases between. Germline V gives CDR1 MNHEY, CDR2 SVGAGI. The CDR3, as DNA: TGTGCCAGCAGTTACAGTACAGACAGAGCTGGCTACACCTTC. Translating it yields CASSYSTDRAGYTF.

The chain has TRBV2 and TRBJ1-4; 9 nucleotides align to TRBD1. The V segment lost 6 bases and the J segment 6 bases; nucleotides outside the gene matches: 2. Germline CDR1 is SNHLY and CDR2 is FYNNEI. The CDR3 covers 13 residues. CDR3 coding DNA: TGTGCCAGCAGAGGGACAGGGTATGAAAAACTGTTTTTT. Translated: CASRGTGYEKLFF.

The chain joins TRBV5-4 to TRBJ2-1; unclear D gene. Germline CDR1 SGHNT, CDR2 YYREEE (reference sequence). Between the trimmed V and J ends, which lost 4 bases and 0 bases, there was a span of 11 bases. The CDR3 has 15 amino acids. Written as DNA, the CDR3 is TGTGCCAGCAGCGATCGGGTAAGCTCCTACAATGAGCAGTTCTTC. Translation gives CASSDRVSSYNEQFF.

The CDR3 DNA reads as TGCGCCAGCAGCCAAGAGCAAGGGTGGGAGGCTTCGAATGAGCAGTTCTTC. Protein product: CASSQEQGWEASNEQFF. The chain joins TRBV4-1 to TRBJ2-1, with D maybe TRBD2 (6 bases). The CDR3 is made up of 17 amino acids. Germline loops: CDR1 MGHRA, CDR2 YSYEKL. The ends were cut back, 0 bases at V and 7 bases at J, with 19 bases in the middle.

This clone was observed a single time. The chain has TRBV11-2 and TRBJ2-7; a weak D match, TRBD1 (5 bases). Per the germline V gene, CDR1 is SGHAT and CDR2 is FQNNGV. Trimming cost V 4 bases and J 5 bases, with 12 bases left between them. The CDR3 totals 13 residues. The CDR3 DNA reads TGTGCCAGCAGCTCTACCCCAGGGAACGAGCAGTACTTC. Protein: CASSSTPGNEQYF.

V gene TRBV7-7 combines with J gene TRBJ2-2; 9 nucleotides align to TRBD1. V lost 2 bases to trimming and J lost 6 bases; unmatched junction nucleotides: 10. The CDR3 extends over 17 amino acids. Germline V CDR1 and CDR2: SSHAT, FNYEAQ (reference sequence). The CDR3 DNA sequence: TGTGCCAGCAGCTTAACGACCGGGACAGGGCTGGCCGGGGAGCTGTTTTTT. Protein sequence: CASSLTTGTGLAGELFF.

The rearrangement joins TRBV5-4 to TRBJ2-5, with D perhaps matching TRBD2 (5 bases). The germline V gene encodes CDR1 SGHNT and CDR2 YYREEE (reference sequence). This CDR3 spans 15 amino acids. The V end lost 6 bases, the J end lost 9 bases, and 24 bases lay between the germline ends. CDR3 DNA: TGTGCCAGCAATAAAGGCGGGCTAGAGGAAGGACCCCAGTACTTC. Its protein is CASNKGGLEEGPQYF.

This clone was seen only once. The gene calls are TRBV6-5 and TRBJ2-1, with 9 bases fitting TRBD2. The V segment lost 0 bases and the J segment 4 bases; nucleotides outside the gene matches: 4. Germline CDR1 is MNHEY and CDR2 is SVGAGI. This CDR3 is 16 amino acids long. The CDR3 is CASSYSSGSAYNEQFF. For the CDR3, the DNA is TGTGCCAGCAGTTACTCTAGCGGGAGTGCATACAATGAGCAGTTCTTC.

This clone was seen only once. The chain has TRBV6-5 and TRBJ1-3; the D is unclear. The length of the CDR3 is 15 residues. Trimming left V 8 bases short and J 3 bases short, with 17 bases between. From germline, CDR1 is MNHEY and CDR2 SVGAGI. The CDR3 protein is CASFSGSYRGNTIYF. CDR3 bases: TGTGCCAGCTTCTCAGGATCGTACCGTGGAAACACCATATATTTT.

This chain connects TRBV6-5 to TRBJ2-7, with TRBD1 matching over 9 bases. V shed 6 bases, J shed 3 bases, and the junction held 6 bases outside the gene matches. Germline V gene sequence: CDR1 MNHEY, CDR2 SVGAGI. There are 14 residues in the CDR3. In DNA, the CDR3 is TGTGCCAGCAGGTCGGGACAGGGCAGCTACGAGCAGTACTTC. It codes for CASRSGQGSYEQYF.

This clone showed up just once. Other DNA variants within this sample encode the same CDR3. The gene calls are TRBV3-1 (or the pseudogene TRBV3-2) and TRBJ2-7; possible D gene TRBD2, 6 bases. CDR1 is LGHDT and CDR2 is YNNKEL in the germline V gene (reference sequence). The V gene lost 1 base and the J gene lost 1 base, with 8 bases spanning the gap. This CDR3 has 14 residues. CDR3 sequence: CASSQVGGSYEQYF. The CDR3 nucleotides are TGTGCCAGCAGCCAAGTTGGGGGGTCCTACGAGCAGTACTTC.

This clone has more than one count but fewer than ten. This sequence joins TRBV29-1 and TRBJ1-1; no reliable D call. Germline-derived CDR1 and CDR2 are SQVTM and ANQGSEA. Trimming removed 7 bases at V and 0 bases at J, with 9 bases between. The CDR3 sequence is 12 residues long. CDR3 nucleotides: TGCAGCGGAGGAGACCTGAACACTGAAGCTTTCTTT. It yields the protein CSGGDLNTEAFF.

The DNA of the CDR3 is TGTGCCAGCAGCTTGGGGGCGAAAGGGGATGAGCAGTTCTTC. Translating gives CASSLGAKGDEQFF. The rearrangement uses TRBV5-4 and TRBJ2-1; TRBD1 might be the D (5 bases). The CDR3 contains 14 residues. Germline loops: CDR1 SGHNT, CDR2 YYREEE (reference sequence). With 0 bases removed from V and 8 bases from J, the gap between germline ends came to 12 bases.

V and J are TRBV29-1 and TRBJ2-3; 9 bases fit TRBD2. V trimming: 3 bases; J trimming: 5 bases; junction bases outside the gene matches: 9. Germline V CDR1 and CDR2: SQVTM, ANQGSEA. This CDR3 has 15 residues. CDR3 amino acids: CSVDNSGRGLDTQYF. CDR3 DNA: TGCAGCGTTGATAATAGCGGGAGAGGTTTAGATACGCAGTATTTT.

The V call is TRBV6-1, the J call TRBJ2-7; 12 nucleotides line up with TRBD1. The CDR3 loop spans 16 amino acids. Germline assignment: CDR1 MNHNS and CDR2 SASEGT. The junction had 1 base not matched to a gene; V was cut back by 0 bases and J by 1 base. The CDR3 DNA is TGTGCCAGCAGTGAAGCGGGACAGGGGGCGTCCTACGAGCAGTACTTC. It codes for CASSEAGQGASYEQYF.